This TCR beta chain appears in the sequencing data of a study of cytomegalovirus exposure and HLA in healthy donors. In germline, CDR1 is SGHTA, CDR2 FQGTGA. The CDR3 covers 15 residues. V trimming: 4 bases; J trimming: 7 bases; junction bases outside the gene matches: 6. The PCR ran on 60 Vbeta and 13 Jbeta primers. The protocol was immunoSEQ multiplex PCR, while the TCRdb copy is restricted to in-frame clones and leaves out a portion. The sample comprises 90,000 to 120,000 clones, roughly 80% of which are singletons, and roughly 14% rests with the top ten. Concerning this clone itself: The antigen is not known.

Whole-study results and caveats: About 90% or about 30% of the time was how often most TCR beta V segments were productive, according to an earlier analysis.

The rearrangement joins TRBV7-3 to TRBJ2-1, with 11 bases identical to TRBD2. This clonotype was sampled from a male donor in good health and CMV-seropositive. Sequencing was carried out using PBMCs. The CDR3 DNA is TGTGCCAGCAGCTCCCTAGCGGGGGGCCGGAATGAGCAGTTCTTC. As protein: CASSSLAGGRNEQFF. Drawing the rest from reference TRBV7-3 and TRBJ2-1, the complete variable domain is GAGVSQTPSNKVTEKGKYVELRCDPISGHTALYWYRQSLGQGPEFLIYFQGTGAADDSGLPNDRFFAVRPEGSVSTLKIQRTERGDSAVYLCASSSLAGGRNEQFFGPGTRLTVL.